The clone carrying this T cell receptor (beta chain) occurred a few times. The sample originates from a study of OX40 agonist ivuxolimab in advanced cancers. From germline, CDR1 is MGHRA and CDR2 YSYEKL. The J segment lost 4 bases and the V segment lost 2 bases, leaving 8 bases of the junction unmatched. The CDR3 has 17 residues. Produced via immunoSEQ multiplex PCR; TCRdb's table is partial and in-frame only. The sample shows 30,000 to 40,000 clones, around 79% of them seen only once. The source of this sequence is an adult with an advanced solid tumor such as melanoma, head and neck, liver or kidney cancer. The chain carries TRBV4-1 and TRBJ2-1; TRBD2 matches at 10 bases. The sample here was CD4+ or CD8+ T cells sorted from blood, taken in a trial of the OX40 agonist ivuxolimab. As DNA, the CDR3 is TGCGCCAGCAGCCAATTCTTAGCGGGGGGAACGTACAATGAGCAGTTCTTC. It yields the protein CASSQFLAGGTYNEQFF.